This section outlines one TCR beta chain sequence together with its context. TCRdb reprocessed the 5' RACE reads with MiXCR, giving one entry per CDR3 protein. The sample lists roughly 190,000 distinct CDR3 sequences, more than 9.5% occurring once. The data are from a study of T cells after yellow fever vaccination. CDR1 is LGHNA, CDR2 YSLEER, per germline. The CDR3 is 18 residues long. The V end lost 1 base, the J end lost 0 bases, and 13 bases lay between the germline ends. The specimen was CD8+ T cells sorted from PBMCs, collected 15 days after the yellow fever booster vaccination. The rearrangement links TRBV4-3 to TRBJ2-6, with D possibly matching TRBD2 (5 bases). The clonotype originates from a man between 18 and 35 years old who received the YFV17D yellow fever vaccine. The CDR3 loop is CASSQVSREFSGANVLTF. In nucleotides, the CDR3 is TGCGCCAGCAGCCAAGTTTCACGGGAATTCTCTGGGGCCAACGTCCTGACTTTC.